This entry is about one TCR beta chain. Assay: immunoSEQ multiplex PCR; the TCRdb copy retains only in-frame clones and omits some. The sample lists under 250,000 clones, about 84% occurring once. The source of the sample is a study of blood T cell repertoires in COVID-19. The overall study: Donors in the United States, Italy and Spain gave samples during acute or convalescent COVID-19.

Germline loops: CDR1 LGHDT, CDR2 YNNKEL (reference sequence). Unmatched junction bases numbered 8, after V lost 0 bases and J lost 5 bases. CDR3 length: 17 residues. In terms of age and location, participants ranged from roughly 18 to 89 years and lived in 24 US areas. Self-reported history from a screening survey and questionnaire set each donor's cohort. The sample taken for sequencing was PBMCs or T cells enriched from blood (not recorded which). This chain joins TRBV3-1 (or the pseudogene TRBV3-2) and TRBJ2-1; TRBD2 agrees at 9 bases. The sequence came from a man between 60 and 70 years old who had recovered from COVID-19. The CDR3 protein is CASSQDEGIAGDNEQFF. CDR3 nucleotides: TGTGCCAGCAGCCAAGATGAGGGAATAGCGGGGGACAATGAGCAGTTCTTC.